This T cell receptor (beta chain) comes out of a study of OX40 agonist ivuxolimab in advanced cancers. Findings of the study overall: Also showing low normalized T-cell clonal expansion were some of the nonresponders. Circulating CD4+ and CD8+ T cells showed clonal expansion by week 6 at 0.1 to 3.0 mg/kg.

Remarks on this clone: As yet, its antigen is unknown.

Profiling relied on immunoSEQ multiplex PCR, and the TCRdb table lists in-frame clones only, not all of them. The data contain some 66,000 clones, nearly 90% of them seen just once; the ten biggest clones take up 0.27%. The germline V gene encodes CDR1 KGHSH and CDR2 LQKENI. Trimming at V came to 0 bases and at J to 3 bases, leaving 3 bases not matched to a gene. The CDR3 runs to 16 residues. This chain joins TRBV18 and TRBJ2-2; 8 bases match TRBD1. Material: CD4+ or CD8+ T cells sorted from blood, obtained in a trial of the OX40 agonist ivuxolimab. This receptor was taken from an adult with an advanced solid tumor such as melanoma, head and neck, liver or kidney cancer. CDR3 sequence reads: CASSPPGQAYTGELFF. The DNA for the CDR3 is TGTGCCAGCTCACCACCGGGACAGGCCTACACCGGGGAGCTGTTTTTT.